A single sample gave rise to the 17 T cell receptor beta chains below, sequenced in a study of cytomegalovirus exposure and HLA in healthy donors. The assay was immunoSEQ multiplex PCR, and TCRdb's table has in-frame clones only and misses some. The table records some 210,000 clones, roughly 84% of them present only once. The specimen was PBMCs. The receptors here all came from a woman between 18 and 29 years old in good health and CMV-seropositive.

The rearrangement uses TRBV5-6 and TRBJ1-2; 7 positions agree with TRBD1. With 4 bases clipped from V and 0 bases from J, the junction kept 3 bases outside the gene matches. This CDR3 is built from 14 residues. CDR1 is SGHDT, CDR2 YYEEEE, per germline. The CDR3 coding sequence is TGTGCCAGCAGCATGACAGGGCCTAACTATGGCTACACCTTC. It specifies CASSMTGPNYGYTF.

J is TRBJ2-5 and V is TRBV14, with 7 nucleotides matching TRBD1. CDR3 length: 13 residues. The V gene end was trimmed by 3 bases and the J gene end by 4 bases; junction bases not matched to a gene: 2. The germline gives CDR1 SGHDN, CDR2 FVKESK. CDR3 loop: CASSQGQLETQYF. CDR3 nucleotide sequence: TGTGCCAGCAGCCAGGGACAGCTAGAGACCCAGTACTTC. The full variable domain, its missing parts supplied by reference TRBV14 and TRBJ2-5, is EAGVTQFPSHSVIEKGQTVTLRCDPISGHDNLYWYRRVMGKEIKFLLHFVKESKQDESGMPNNRFLAERTGGTYSTLKVQPAELEDSGVYFCASSQGQLETQYFGPGTRLLVL.

With respect to this clone: Other DNA sequences in this specimen translate into the identical CDR3. The V call is TRBV27, the J call TRBJ1-5, with D unclear. The CDR3 totals 15 residues. The germline V and J ends were trimmed by 3 bases and 0 bases, with 9 bases remaining between them. CDR1 and CDR2 from the germline V gene are MNHEY and SMNVEV (reference sequence). Here the CDR3 reads CASSFRGYSNQPQHF. The CDR3 DNA follows: TGTGCCAGCAGTTTTCGGGGTTATAGCAATCAGCCCCAGCATTTT.

The chain carries TRBV13 and TRBJ2-2; 14 nucleotides match TRBD2. The CDR3 runs 20 residues. The V segment lost 0 bases and the J segment 2 bases; nucleotides outside the gene matches: 8. Germline V gene sequence: CDR1 PRHDT, CDR2 FYEKMQ (reference sequence). The CDR3, as DNA: TGTGCCAGCAGCTTAGGTAGAGGGACTAGCGGGAGACACAACACCGGGGAGCTGTTTTTT. Amino acids: CASSLGRGTSGRHNTGELFF.

V gene TRBV28 combines with J gene TRBJ1-2; no definite D call. The V gene's germline CDR1 is MDHEN and CDR2 SYDVKM. Trimming removed 6 bases at V and 0 bases at J, with 8 bases between. This CDR3 spans 13 amino acids. The DNA for the CDR3 is TGTGCCAGCAGGCCACCAGCTAACTATGGCTACACCTTC. Encoded protein: CASRPPANYGYTF.

V gene TRBV6-1 combines with J gene TRBJ1-5; weak D call: TRBD1 (5 bases). Trimming left V 6 bases short and J 0 bases short, with 12 bases between. From germline, CDR1 is MNHNS and CDR2 SASEGT. The CDR3 spans 15 residues. This CDR3 is CASSEQAFSNQPQHF. CDR3 bases: TGTGCCAGCAGCGAACAGGCGTTTAGCAATCAGCCCCAGCATTTT.

V usage is TRBV4-1 and J usage is TRBJ2-7; D is possibly TRBD1 (5 bases). Trimming pared 2 bases from V and 0 bases from J, leaving 11 bases between. Germline V CDR1 and CDR2: MGHRA, YSYEKL. The CDR3 runs to 15 residues. The CDR3 bases are TGCGCCAGCAGCCAATCTCAGGGATTCTCCTACGAGCAGTACTTC. Translated: CASSQSQGFSYEQYF.

The chain couples TRBV27 to TRBJ1-2; 7 bases match TRBD1. Germline V lookup: CDR1 MNHEY, CDR2 SMNVEV (reference sequence). Losses at the gene ends were 8 bases for V and 4 bases for J; bases not matched to a gene: 13. CDR3 length: 15 residues. The CDR3 here is CASGLRQGEGYGYTF. The CDR3 region has the DNA TGTGCCAGCGGCCTCCGACAGGGAGAGGGCTATGGCTACACCTTC.

The V and J genes are TRBV5-1 and TRBJ2-6, with D tentatively TRBD2 (5 bases). Looked up from germline, CDR1 is SGHRS and CDR2 is YFSETQ. The CDR3 has 17 residues. Trimming removed 2 bases at V and 1 base at J, with 13 bases between. Written as DNA, the CDR3 is TGCGCCAGCAGCTTTCTTGATCGGGGATCTGGGGCCAACGTCCTGACTTTC. Translated, it gives CASSFLDRGSGANVLTF. Based on the CDR3 plus reference TRBV5-1 and TRBJ2-6, the full variable domain is KAGVTQTPRYLIKTRGQQVTLSCSPISGHRSVSWYQQTPGQGLQFLFEYFSETQRNKGNFPGRFSGRQFSNSRSEMNVSTLELGDSALYLCASSFLDRGSGANVLTFGAGSRLTVL.

This clone has more than one count but fewer than ten. This chain connects TRBV18 to TRBJ1-3; D not certain. The V gene's germline CDR1 is KGHSH and CDR2 LQKENI. The CDR3 length is 15 residues. Trimming left V 0 bases short and J 4 bases short, with 10 bases between. The CDR3 reads CASSPPGGPGNTIYF. As DNA, the CDR3 is TGTGCCAGCTCACCACCGGGAGGGCCCGGAAACACCATATATTTT.

V and J are TRBV4-1 and TRBJ2-3, with a tentative D call TRBD2 (5 bases). Trimming took off 0 bases at V and 3 bases at J, with 10 bases between the two ends. Germline CDR1 reads MGHRA; CDR2 reads YSYEKL. CDR3 length: 15 amino acids. DNA for the CDR3: TGCGCCAGCAGCCAAGAGGGAGTGGTTACAGATACGCAGTATTTT. As protein: CASSQEGVVTDTQYF.

This chain's CDR3 is CASSFGGETQYF. As DNA, the CDR3 is TGTGCCAGCAGCTTCGGCGGGGAGACTCAGTACTTC. The chain joins TRBV5-6 to TRBJ2-4, with a tentative D call TRBD2 (6 bases). The CDR3 has 12 amino acids. V gave up 2 bases and J gave up 12 bases, with 12 bases separating them. Germline assignment: CDR1 SGHDT and CDR2 YYEEEE.

This chain uses TRBV4-1 with TRBJ1-5; D possibly corresponds to TRBD1 (5 bases). Germline CDR1 is MGHRA and CDR2 is YSYEKL. The CDR3 totals 17 residues. The ends were cut back, 0 bases at V and 0 bases at J, with 12 bases in the middle. The CDR3 region is CASSQDVGGYSNQPQHF. The CDR3 DNA reads as TGCGCCAGCAGCCAAGATGTGGGGGGATATAGCAATCAGCCCCAGCATTTT.

V usage is TRBV7-9 and J usage is TRBJ1-5, with D maybe TRBD1 (6 bases). Germline values: CDR1 SEHNR, CDR2 FQNEAQ (reference sequence). CDR3 size: 16 residues. The V end lost 5 bases, the J end lost 0 bases, and 14 bases lay between the germline ends. DNA for the CDR3: TGTGCCAGCAGCCCAGTTGGGACAAGTAGCAATCAGCCCCAGCATTTT. Translating gives CASSPVGTSSNQPQHF.

The chain links TRBV30 to TRBJ2-5; D ambiguous. The CDR3 extends over 13 amino acids. Trimming stripped 0 bases from V and 5 bases from J, with 10 bases between. Germline values: CDR1 GTSNPN, CDR2 SVGIG (reference sequence). The CDR3 reads CAWSVGRLETQYF. DNA of the CDR3: TGTGCCTGGAGTGTAGGCAGGCTGGAGACCCAGTACTTC.

V usage is TRBV5-3 and J usage is TRBJ2-1; D not resolved. TRBV5-3 is reported as an ORF; its role is uncertain. Trimming removed 0 bases from V and 5 bases from J, with 18 bases in between. This CDR3 spans 17 amino acids. The CDR3: CARSLASRKARNNEQFF. DNA for the CDR3: TGTGCCAGAAGCTTGGCCTCGCGGAAAGCGCGAAACAATGAGCAGTTCTTC.

This chain uses TRBV7-9 with TRBJ2-7, with 8 bases fitting TRBD2. Germline-derived CDR1 and CDR2 are SEHNR and FQNEAQ (reference sequence). CDR3 length: 16 residues. V shed 4 bases and J 7 bases; nucleotides not matched to a gene: 15. The CDR3 here is CASSSPGPGGTREQYF. CDR3 nucleotide sequence: TGTGCCAGCAGCTCCCCGGGTCCGGGAGGGACGAGGGAGCAGTACTTC. Using reference TRBV7-9 and TRBJ2-7 for the parts outside the CDR3, the full variable domain is DTGVSQNPRHKITKRGQNVTFRCDPISEHNRLYWYRQTLGQGPEFLTYFQNEAQLEKSRLLSDRFSAERPKGSFSTLEIQRTEQGDSAMYLCASSSPGPGGTREQYFGPGTRLTVT.